This entry concerns a single T cell receptor (beta chain). Its antigen remains unidentified. Base qualities are not at hand, and no much larger clone is one base apart. The donors were healthy, HIV-negative adults with no recently reported acute infections or vaccinations. Every donor was a Caucasian adult living in Nashville, Tennessee, USA. CD4+ T cells were enriched by magnetic negative selection, after which naive cells were positively selected on CD45RA and the negative fraction was taken as the memory subset. Blood was collected by leukapheresis, and PBMCs were isolated by Ficoll-Histopaque density gradient centrifugation and then cryopreserved in liquid nitrogen vapor phase. Analytical flow cytometry was used to check the purity and quantity of each magnetically sorted T cell population. From each sorted fraction, genomic DNA was isolated and quantified by UV absorbance on a Nanodrop 2000c.

CDR1 and CDR2 are drawn from the germline V gene (reference sequence): LNHDA, SQIVND. V sheds 3 bases and J sheds 2 bases, leaving 12 bases between their ends. Its CDR3 holds 15 amino acids, cysteine through phenylalanine. Only CDR3 DNA remains: 45 bases, in frame from the first base. The sample originates from a study of shared clonotypes between healthy human individuals (dated by TCRdb to 2020 to 2022). Context from the whole study: Two women and three men aged 18 to 49 years were included in the cohort. For each donor, three plates each were used for CD4 naive and CD4 memory, two plates were used for CD8 naive, and one plate was used for CD8 memory. To estimate repertoire size and how much clonotypes are shared between individuals, the study performed deep sequencing of blood TCR repertoires from a few healthy adults. Libraries were prepared and TCR repertoires were sequenced by different laboratories using diverse techniques, in order to increase sequencing depth and limit assay-specific biases. Leukapheresis yielded between about 0.8 and 9.5 billion PBMCs per donor.

Using the deep immunoSEQ assay, TCR CDR3 regions were amplified from genomic DNA by multiplex PCR. For each cell subset, the extracted genomic DNA was distributed evenly across all wells of several immunoSEQ 96-well plates, and each plate served as one replicate. For sorted subsets, around 200 ng genomic DNA, equal to 25,000 to 35,000 T cell genomes, was loaded into each replicate PCR. Purified libraries were quantified with a Qubit 3.0 fluorometer, sized on a Bioanalyzer 2100, and re-quantified with the KAPA Library Quantification kit. Every immunoSEQ 96-well plate was sequenced on a separate single-read 150-cycle Illumina NextSeq 550 flow cell. Processing in the source paper ran as follows. The immunoSEQ output contained only junctional sequences without quality scores, so filtering could not match that applied to full-length reads. Sequences were annotated with PyIR, a Python wrapper for IgBLAST v1.9, and V/J genes and CDR3 were assigned using IMGT germline references. Any read was removed if the V/J assignment was weak (E-value above 1e-6), the CDR3 was missing, or the read contained stop codons, out-of-frame junctions, or ambiguous translated residues. A V3J clonotype was defined by an identical inferred V gene, J gene, and CDR3 amino acid sequence. Percentage overlap between repertoires was computed as shared unique clonotypes divided by the size of the smaller repertoire. Richness of each repertoire was evaluated using RTK rarefaction, the Chao1 estimator, and Recon v2.1 estimates of unobserved clonotypes. Generation probabilities for all TCRbeta clonotypes obtained by the gDNA method from several donors were computed using OLGA. The immuneACCESS repertoire file appears here via TCRdb, limited to in-frame rearrangements. These files lack a portion of the clones; in checked studies, under half of the deficit traces to unresolved V genes, and the cause of the others is not known. The V and J calls and clone size are taken from that table; D and trimming were inferred from the DNA. Present in this sample are around 1.4 million clones, 98% of which were seen just once. 0.3% to 0.45% of the sample is held by the ten biggest clonotypes.

Broader findings and caveats from the paper: Incomplete sequencing was indicated by rarefaction of sorted-subset datasets, despite the large sequencing depth. The genetic and exposure-history diversity represented was limited by the small number of donors. Pairwise subsampling indicated that sequencing depth was expected to affect the degree of clonotype sharing among donors. When several donors were compared, the shared fraction of clonotypes was around 5% for naive CD4, roughly 3.4% for naive CD8, 2% to 2.5% for memory CD4, and around 0.4% for memory CD8. Sampling was restricted to blood, and TCR repertoires in tissue are likely to differ from TCR repertoires in blood. Naive subsets generally had larger estimated clonotype richness than memory subsets. Clonotypes shared by all four sorted-subset donors showed higher generation probabilities than non-shared clonotypes.

The clonotype originates from a man aged 25 to 40 in good health. What was sequenced was naive CD4+ T cells sorted from blood. Interpreted using the paper, the cell subset or site label stands for: CD45RA+ positively selected. The chain couples TRBV19 to TRBJ2-3; the D gene remains uncertain. For the CDR3, the sequence is CASSIPLGLTDTQYF. The sequenced DNA is TGTGCCAGTAGTATCCCTCTGGGCCTCACAGATACGCAGTATTTT.